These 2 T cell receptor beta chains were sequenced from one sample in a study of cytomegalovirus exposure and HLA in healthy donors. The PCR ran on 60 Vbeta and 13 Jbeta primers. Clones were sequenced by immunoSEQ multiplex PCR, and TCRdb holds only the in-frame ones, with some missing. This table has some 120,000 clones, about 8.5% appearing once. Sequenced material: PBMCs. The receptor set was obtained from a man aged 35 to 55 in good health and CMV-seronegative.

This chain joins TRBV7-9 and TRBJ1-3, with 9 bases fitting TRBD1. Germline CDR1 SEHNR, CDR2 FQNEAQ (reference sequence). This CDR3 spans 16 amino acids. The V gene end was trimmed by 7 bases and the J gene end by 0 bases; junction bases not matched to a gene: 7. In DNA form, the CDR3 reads TGTGCCAGCACCGAATCGACAGGGGGCTCTGGAAACACCATATATTTT. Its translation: CASTESTGGSGNTIYF.

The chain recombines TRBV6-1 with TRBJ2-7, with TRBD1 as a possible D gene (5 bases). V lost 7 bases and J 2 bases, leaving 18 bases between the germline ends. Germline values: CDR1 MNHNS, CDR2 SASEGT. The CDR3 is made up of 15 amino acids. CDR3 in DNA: TGTGCCAGCATTACCCTCTGGGGCACCACCTACGAGCAGTACTTC. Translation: CASITLWGTTYEQYF.